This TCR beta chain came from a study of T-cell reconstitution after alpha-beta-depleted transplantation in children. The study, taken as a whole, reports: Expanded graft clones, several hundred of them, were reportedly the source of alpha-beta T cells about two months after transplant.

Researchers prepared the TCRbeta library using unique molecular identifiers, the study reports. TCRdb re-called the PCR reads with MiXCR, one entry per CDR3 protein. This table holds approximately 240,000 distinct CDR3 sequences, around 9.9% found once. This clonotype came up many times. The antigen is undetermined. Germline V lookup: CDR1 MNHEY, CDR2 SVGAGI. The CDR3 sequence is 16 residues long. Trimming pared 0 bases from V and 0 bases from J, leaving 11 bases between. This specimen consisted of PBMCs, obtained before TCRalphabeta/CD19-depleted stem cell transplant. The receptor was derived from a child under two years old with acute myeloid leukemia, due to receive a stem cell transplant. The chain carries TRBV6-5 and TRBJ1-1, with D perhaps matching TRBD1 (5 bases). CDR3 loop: CASSYSRHRMNTEAFF. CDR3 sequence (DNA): TGTGCCAGCAGTTACTCGAGGCACAGGATGAACACTGAAGCTTTCTTT.